A single sample gave rise to the 14 T cell receptor beta chains below, sequenced in a study of PD-1 blockade in classical Hodgkin lymphoma. Described time point: cycle 4 day 1 (C4D1), after 6 weeks of nivolumab. In every patient, relapse followed autologous stem cell transplantation, while exposure to brentuximab vedotin differed. The data were produced by immunoSEQ multiplex PCR, yet TCRdb's version contains in-frame clones alone and is incomplete. The sample holds tens of thousands of clones; 80% are singletons and the top ten take roughly a fifth. Specimen: peripheral blood mononuclear cells (PBMCs), collected before the fourth cycle of nivolumab. The receptor set was obtained from a human donor with classical Hodgkin lymphoma.

The chain is built from TRBV30 and TRBJ2-5, with D perhaps matching TRBD1 (6 bases). CDR1 GTSNPN and CDR2 SVGIG come from the germline V gene (reference sequence). Trimming left V 0 bases short and J 0 bases short, with 11 bases between. There are 15 residues in the CDR3. CDR3 coding DNA: TGTGCCTGGAGTGTAGGGGGATTTTACCAAGAGACCCAGTACTTC. This translates into CAWSVGGFYQETQYF.

This chain links TRBV30 with TRBJ1-6, with unresolved D. Between the trimmed V and J ends, which lost 5 bases and 7 bases, there was a span of 12 bases. Germline V CDR1 and CDR2: GTSNPN, SVGIG (reference sequence). The CDR3 is 13 residues long. In DNA, the CDR3 is TGTGCCTGGGCCGGGCTTTACAATTCACCCCTCCACTTT. As protein: CAWAGLYNSPLHF. Complete variable domain (other parts from reference TRBV30 and TRBJ1-6): SQTIHQWPATLVQPVGSPLSLECTVEGTSNPNLYWYRQAAGRGLQLLFYSVGIGQISSEVPQNLSASRPQDRQFILSSKKLLLSDSGFYLCAWAGLYNSPLHFGNGTRLTVT.

The V and J genes are TRBV7-9 and TRBJ2-5; D tentatively reads TRBD1 or TRBD2 (5 bases each). The CDR3 length is 18 residues. Looked up from germline, CDR1 is SEHNR and CDR2 is FQNEAQ (reference sequence). The V and J ends lost 1 base and 0 bases respectively, with 18 bases between them. CDR3 sequence reads: CASSLGDGGQFYQETQYF. The CDR3 DNA sequence: TGTGCCAGCAGCTTAGGGGACGGAGGCCAGTTTTACCAAGAGACCCAGTACTTC.

The V gene is TRBV5-1, the J gene TRBJ2-1; TRBD2 matches 12 bases. Germline V gene sequence: CDR1 SGHRS, CDR2 YFSETQ. This CDR3 has 16 residues. Trimming at V came to 1 base and at J to 10 bases, leaving 9 bases not matched to a gene. CDR3 in amino acids: CASSLTSGGPSGEQFF. CDR3 in DNA: TGCGCCAGCAGCTTGACTAGCGGGGGGCCTTCCGGGGAGCAGTTCTTC.

V and J are TRBV7-2 and TRBJ2-2; perhaps TRBD2 as D (5 bases). Germline V lookup: CDR1 SGHTA, CDR2 FQGNSA. The CDR3 spans 15 residues. The V gene lost 2 bases and the J gene lost 0 bases, with 7 bases spanning the gap. The CDR3 DNA is TGTGCCAGCAGCTTAAGAGGGACGAACACCGGGGAGCTGTTTTTT. It yields the protein CASSLRGTNTGELFF. The complete variable domain, with remaining parts taken from reference TRBV7-2 and TRBJ2-2, reads GAGVSQSPSNKVTEKGKDVELRCDPISGHTALYWYRQSLGQGLEFLIYFQGNSAPDKSGLPSDRFSAERTGGSVSTLTIQRTQQEDSAVYLCASSLRGTNTGELFFGEGSRLTVL.

The genes are TRBV18 and TRBJ1-5; 9 bases align to TRBD1. Germline trimming cut 5 bases from V and 7 bases from J; bases unmatched to any gene: 3. The CDR3 has 13 residues. The V gene's germline CDR1 is KGHSH and CDR2 LQKENI. CDR3 residues: CASSSTGGQPQHF. The CDR3 region has the DNA TGTGCCAGCTCATCGACAGGGGGACAGCCCCAGCATTTT.

V usage is TRBV7-2 and J usage is TRBJ1-1, with D hard to call. V was clipped by 3 bases and J by 5 bases, with 10 bases between them. The germline gives CDR1 SGHTA, CDR2 FQGNSA. This CDR3 region has 13 residues. CDR3 DNA sequence: TGTGCCAGCAGCTTGGACGTTAGGACTGAAGCTTTCTTT. Its translation: CASSLDVRTEAFF.

V is TRBV11-3 and J is TRBJ2-7; D perhaps matches TRBD2 (5 bases). Germline CDR1 is SGHNT and CDR2 is YENEEA. Trimming removed 5 bases from V and 4 bases from J, with 15 bases in between. The CDR3 runs 14 residues. The CDR3 reads CASSARGGSYEQYF. CDR3 sequence (DNA): TGTGCCAGCAGCGCCAGAGGAGGATCTTACGAGCAGTACTTC.

The CDR3, as DNA: TGTGCCAGCAGCAAATTAATACGGGTCTCCTACAATGAGCAGTTCTTC. Protein sequence: CASSKLIRVSYNEQFF. The chain employs TRBV9 and TRBJ2-1, with D hard to call. The CDR3 length is 16 residues. The germline V and J ends were trimmed by 4 bases and 0 bases, with 14 bases remaining between them. Germline assignment: CDR1 SGDLS and CDR2 YYNGEE.

There are a few counts of this clone. The chain couples TRBV7-2 to TRBJ2-7, with D possibly being TRBD2 (6 bases). The CDR3 is made up of 16 amino acids. Germline V gene lookup returns CDR1 SGHTA and CDR2 FQGNSA. The ends were cut back, 5 bases at V and 2 bases at J, with 19 bases in the middle. DNA for the CDR3: TGTGCCAGCAGCCGAAAGGGGTCGGGGGAGACCTACGAGCAGTACTTC. This gives the protein CASSRKGSGETYEQYF.

A note on this clone: The conserved phenylalanine or tryptophan normally closing the CDR3 is absent here, so this likely arose from a read error. It is unclear where the CDR3 begins or ends on the DNA, so no DNA is shown, and the CDR3 is as TCRdb lists it. CDR3 residues: CAWSRRTA. The chain recombines TRBV30 with TRBJ1-1. The CDR3 comprises 8 residues, both ends counted. Looked up from germline, CDR1 is GTSNPN and CDR2 is SVGIG (reference sequence).

CDR3: CASSSVGSGLYEQYF. The CDR3 DNA sequence: TGTGCCAGCAGCTCCGTGGGCAGCGGACTCTACGAGCAGTACTTC. The rearrangement links TRBV7-9 to TRBJ2-7; weak D call: TRBD2 (5 bases). CDR1 SEHNR and CDR2 FQNEAQ come from the germline V gene (reference sequence). This CDR3 spans 15 amino acids. V was pared by 4 bases and J by 3 bases, with 16 bases between.

The chain links TRBV7-6 to TRBJ2-3; 9 bases map to TRBD2. Germline V gene sequence: CDR1 SGHVS, CDR2 FNYEAQ. The CDR3 contains 14 residues. The ends lost 5 bases at V and 4 bases at J; junction bases unmatched: 4. Written as DNA, the CDR3 is TGTGCCAGCAGCCATCGACTAGCGGCAGATACGCAGTATTTT. This encodes CASSHRLAADTQYF.

The rearrangement joins TRBV6-6 to TRBJ1-1; D is ambiguous. Trimming took 3 bases from V and 1 from J, leaving 9 bases between them. The CDR3 spans 14 residues. Germline CDR1 is MNHNY and CDR2 is SVGAGI (reference sequence). CDR3 bases: TGTGCCAGCAGTTATCTCCCCGAGAACACTGAAGCTTTCTTT. This encodes CASSYLPENTEAFF.